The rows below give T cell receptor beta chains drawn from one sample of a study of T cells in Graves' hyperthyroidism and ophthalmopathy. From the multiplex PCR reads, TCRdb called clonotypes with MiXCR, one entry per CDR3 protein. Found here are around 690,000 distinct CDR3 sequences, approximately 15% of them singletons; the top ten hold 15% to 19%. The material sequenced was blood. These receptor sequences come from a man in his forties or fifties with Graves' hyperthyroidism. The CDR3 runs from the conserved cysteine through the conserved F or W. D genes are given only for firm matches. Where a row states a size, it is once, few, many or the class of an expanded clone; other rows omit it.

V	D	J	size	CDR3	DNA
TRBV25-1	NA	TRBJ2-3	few	CASSERRVNTDTQYF	TGTGCCAGCAGTGAACGGAGGGTAAACACAGATACGCAGTATTTT
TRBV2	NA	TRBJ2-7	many	CASSEGSGYSYEQYF	TGTGCCAGCAGTGAAGGGAGCGGGTACTCCTACGAGCAGTACTTC
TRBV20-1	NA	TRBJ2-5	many	CSAKEGLAETQYF	TGCAGTGCTAAGGAGGGTTTAGCAGAGACCCAGTACTTC
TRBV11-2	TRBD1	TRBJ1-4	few	CASSLGPIRDRSNEKLFF	TGTGCCAGCAGCTTAGGTCCGATCCGGGACAGGTCTAATGAAAAACTGTTTTTT
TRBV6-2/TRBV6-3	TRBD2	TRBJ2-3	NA	CASTRGGSKDTQYF	TGTGCCAGCACCCGGGGGGGTTCGAAAGATACGCAGTATTTT
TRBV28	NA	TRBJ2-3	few	CASSSGGEPDTQYF	TGTGCCAGCAGTTCTGGGGGCGAACCAGATACGCAGTATTTT
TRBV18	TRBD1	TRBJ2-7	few	CASSPGTGPGEQYF	TGTGCCAGCTCACCCGGGACAGGGCCCGGCGAGCAGTACTTC
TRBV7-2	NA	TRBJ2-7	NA	CASSLEPVSYEQYF	TGTGCCAGCAGCTTAGAGCCGGTCTCCTACGAGCAGTACTTC
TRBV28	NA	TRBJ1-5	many	CASSDGGSGNQPQHF	TGTGCCAGCAGTGATGGGGGTTCTGGCAATCAGCCCCAGCATTTT
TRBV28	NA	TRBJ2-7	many	CASSFSASEVGSYEQYF	TGTGCCAGCAGTTTCAGCGCATCGGAAGTGGGCTCCTACGAGCAGTACTTC
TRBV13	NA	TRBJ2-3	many	CASSLIGGTDTQYF	TGTGCCAGCAGCTTAATCGGCGGTACAGATACGCAGTATTTT
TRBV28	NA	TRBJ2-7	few	CASSFAQIHEQYF	TGTGCCAGCAGTTTCGCACAGATCCACGAGCAGTACTTC
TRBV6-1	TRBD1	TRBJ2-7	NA	CASRERQGILSYEQYF	TGTGCCAGCAGGGAACGACAGGGCATCCTCTCCTACGAGCAGTACTTC
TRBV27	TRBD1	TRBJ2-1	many	CASSLGTANEQFF	TGTGCCAGCAGCTTAGGGACAGCTAATGAGCAGTTCTTC
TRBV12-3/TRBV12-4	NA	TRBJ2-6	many	CASTLDGRLLSGANVLTF	TGTGCCAGCACACTCGACGGGCGGCTACTTTCTGGGGCCAACGTCCTGACTTTC
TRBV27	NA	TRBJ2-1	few	CASSLYSPYNEQFF	TGTGCCAGCAGTTTATACTCGCCGTACAATGAGCAGTTCTTC
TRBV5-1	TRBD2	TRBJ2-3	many	CASTRASGSTDTQYF	TGCGCCAGCACCCGGGCTAGCGGAAGCACAGATACGCAGTATTTT
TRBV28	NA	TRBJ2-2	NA	CASSSRGSGELFF	TGTGCCAGCAGCTCCAGGGGATCCGGGGAGCTGTTTTTT
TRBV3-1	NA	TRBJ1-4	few	CASSQDLSAGATNEKLFF	TGTGCCAGCAGCCAAGATCTCAGTGCTGGCGCAACTAATGAAAAACTGTTTTTT
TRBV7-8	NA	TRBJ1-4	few	CASSLEGPGTNEKLFF	TGTGCCAGCAGCTTAGAGGGACCCGGGACTAATGAAAAACTGTTTTTT
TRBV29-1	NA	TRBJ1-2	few	CSVDKGGYGYTF	TGCAGCGTTGACAAAGGGGGATATGGCTACACCTTC
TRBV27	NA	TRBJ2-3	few	CASSLRLYDTQYF	TGTGCCAGCAGTTTAAGGCTGTACGATACGCAGTATTTT
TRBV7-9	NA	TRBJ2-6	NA	CASSTGFGANVLTF	TGTGCCAGCAGCACAGGATTTGGGGCCAACGTCCTGACTTTC
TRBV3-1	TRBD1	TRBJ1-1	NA	CASSRGQGGPNTEAFF	TGTGCCAGCAGCCGGGGACAGGGAGGTCCAAACACTGAAGCTTTCTTT
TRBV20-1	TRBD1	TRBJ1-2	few	CSAIGTENYGYTF	TGCAGTGCTATAGGGACAGAAAACTATGGCTACACCTTC
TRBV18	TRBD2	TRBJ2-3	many	CASSPRLAGGTDTQYF	TGTGCCAGCAGTCCCAGACTAGCTGGGGGCACAGATACGCAGTATTTT
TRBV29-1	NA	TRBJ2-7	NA	CSVRDGGPYEQYF	TGCAGCGTCCGGGACGGAGGTCCCTACGAGCAGTACTTC
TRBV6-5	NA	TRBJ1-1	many	CASSYLRGELNTEAFF	TGTGCCAGCAGTTACTTAAGGGGCGAATTGAACACTGAAGCTTTCTTT
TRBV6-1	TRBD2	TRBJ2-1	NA	CASDLAGDEQFF	TGTGCCAGCGATTTAGCGGGAGATGAGCAGTTCTTC
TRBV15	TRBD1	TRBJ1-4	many	CATSRDMGQGSEKLFF	TGTGCCACCAGCAGAGATATGGGACAGGGCTCTGAAAAACTGTTTTTT
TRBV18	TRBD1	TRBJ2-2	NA	CASSSTGLETGELFF	TGTGCCAGCTCATCGACAGGGTTGGAAACCGGGGAGCTGTTTTTT
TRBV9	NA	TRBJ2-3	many	CASSEWGSTDTQYF	TGTGCCAGCAGCGAGTGGGGGAGCACAGATACGCAGTATTTT
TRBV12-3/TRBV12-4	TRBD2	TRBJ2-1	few	CASSPRTSGREQEQFF	TGTGCCAGCAGTCCTCGGACTAGCGGGAGGGAGCAGGAGCAGTTCTTC
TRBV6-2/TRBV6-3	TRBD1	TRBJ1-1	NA	CASKWGQGAYPNTEAFF	TGTGCCAGCAAGTGGGGACAGGGGGCTTATCCGAACACTGAAGCTTTCTTT
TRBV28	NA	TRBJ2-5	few	CASSLRIPETQYF	TGTGCCAGCAGTTTAAGGATACCCGAGACCCAGTACTTC
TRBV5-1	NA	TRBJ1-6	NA	CASSLVVSSDSPLHF	TGCGCCAGCAGCTTGGTGGTCTCGTCGGATTCACCCCTCCACTTT
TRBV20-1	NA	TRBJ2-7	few	CSADSPSVGGSYEQYF	TGCAGTGCTGACAGCCCCTCTGTTGGAGGATCCTACGAGCAGTACTTC
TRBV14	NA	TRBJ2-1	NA	CASSQDPGGGNEQFF	TGTGCCAGCAGCCAAGATCCGGGCGGAGGGAATGAGCAGTTCTTC